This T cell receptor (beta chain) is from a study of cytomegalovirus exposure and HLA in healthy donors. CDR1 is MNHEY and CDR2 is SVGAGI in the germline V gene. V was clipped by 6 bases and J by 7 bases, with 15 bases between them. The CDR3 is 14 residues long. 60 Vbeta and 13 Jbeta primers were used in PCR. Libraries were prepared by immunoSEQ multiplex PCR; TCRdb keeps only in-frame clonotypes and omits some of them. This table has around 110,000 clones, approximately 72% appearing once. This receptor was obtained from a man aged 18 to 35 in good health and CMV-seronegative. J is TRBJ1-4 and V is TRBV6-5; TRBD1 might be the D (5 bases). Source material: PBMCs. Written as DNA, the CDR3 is TGTGCCAGCAGCCTCGGGACGGGAGGTGAAAAACTGTTTTTT. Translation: CASSLGTGGEKLFF.